This note documents a single TCR beta chain sequence. Only in-frame clones appear in the TCRdb table, and some are missing; sequencing was by immunoSEQ multiplex PCR. This table has 25,000 to 30,000 clones, nearly 90% appearing once. The entry originates in a study of preoperative IRX-2 immunotherapy in early breast cancer. Treatment here: preoperative locoregional IRX-2 cytokine immunotherapy. Samples came from a phase Ib trial of preoperative locoregional IRX-2 cytokine immunotherapy. The receptor's source is a human donor with breast cancer. This specimen was taken from a patient treated with IRX-2 immunotherapy.

The CDR3 here is CSGALQETQYF. As DNA, the CDR3 is TGCAGTGGGGCCCTACAAGAGACCCAGTACTTC. V usage is TRBV20-1 and J usage is TRBJ2-5; D unresolved. This CDR3 has 11 amino acids. V lost 7 bases and J lost 2, with 8 bases in between. The germline gives CDR1 DFQATT, CDR2 SNEGSKA (reference sequence).